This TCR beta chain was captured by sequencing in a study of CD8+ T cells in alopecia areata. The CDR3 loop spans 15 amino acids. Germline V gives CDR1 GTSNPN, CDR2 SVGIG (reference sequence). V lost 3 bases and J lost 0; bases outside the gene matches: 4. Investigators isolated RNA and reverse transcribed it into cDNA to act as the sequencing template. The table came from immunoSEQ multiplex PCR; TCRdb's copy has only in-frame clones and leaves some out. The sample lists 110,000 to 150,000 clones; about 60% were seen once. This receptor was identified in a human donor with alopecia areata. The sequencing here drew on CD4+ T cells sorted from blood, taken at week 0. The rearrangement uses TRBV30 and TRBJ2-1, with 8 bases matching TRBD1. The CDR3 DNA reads TGTGCCTGGAGATACAGGGGGAGCTCCTACAATGAGCAGTTCTTC. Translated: CAWRYRGSSYNEQFF.